A selection of T cell receptor beta chains follows, all from one sample in a study of PD-1 blockade in classical Hodgkin lymphoma. The method was immunoSEQ multiplex PCR; TCRdb's version includes in-frame clones alone and lacks a portion of them. The sample includes 40,000 to 45,000 clones, around 69% of them seen just once. This sample comprised peripheral blood mononuclear cells (PBMCs), obtained before the fourth cycle of nivolumab. The receptors shown here come from a human donor with classical Hodgkin lymphoma. CDR3s include the opening cysteine and the closing phenylalanine or tryptophan. The D gene is left open where the match is weak. Clone size is shown for a subset of rows, as once, few, many or a class of expanded clone.

>14|TRBV28|NA|NA|TRBJ1-1
TGTGCCAGCAGCCCGTCGGGGGGTAGCACTGAAGCTTTCTTT
CASSPSGGSTEAFF
>13|TRBV19|NA|NA|TRBJ1-3
TGTGCCAGTAGTACGGGCTCTGGAAACACCATATATTTT
CASSTGSGNTIYF
>11|TRBV5-1|NA|NA|TRBJ2-5
TGCGCCAGCAGCTTTGAAGAGACCCAGTACTTC
CASSFEETQYF
>16|TRBV10-3|TRBD1|NA|TRBJ2-7
TGTGCCATCAGTGAGTCTGTCGACAGGGGGTCCTACGAGCAGTACTTC
CAISESVDRGSYEQYF
>13|TRBV5-6|NA|once|TRBJ1-5
TGTGCCAGCAGCTTCGGGGGGCCGGGGCCCCAGCATTTT
CASSFGGPGPQHF
>12|TRBV5-1|NA|NA|TRBJ2-1
TGCGCCAGCAGCTTGGGCGGTCTAGCGCAGTTCTTC
CASSLGGLAQFF
>13|TRBV19|NA|NA|TRBJ2-7
TGTGCCAGTAGCCAAGGACAGAGGAGCGAGCAGTACTTC
CASSQGQRSEQYF
>14|TRBV4-2|NA|NA|TRBJ1-2
TGTGCCAGCAGCCAAGATGGTGGCCTTTTTGGCTACACCTTC
CASSQDGGLFGYTF
>16|TRBV7-9|TRBD2|once|TRBJ2-1
TGTGCCAGCAGCAGGGGACTAGCGGGGGGATACAATGAGCAGTTCTTC
CASSRGLAGGYNEQFF
>15|TRBV11-2|NA|few|TRBJ2-1
TGTGCCAGCAGCGCCCGGGGCAGTCTTTACAATGAGCAGTTCTTC
CASSARGSLYNEQFF
>12|TRBV10-2|NA|few|TRBJ2-1
TGCGCCAGCACCTCTAGATACAATGAGCAGTTCTTC
CASTSRYNEQFF
>15|TRBV28|NA|NA|TRBJ2-1
TGTGCCAGCAGTTTGGCAGGGTGGGGCGGCAATGAGCAGTTCTTC
CASSLAGWGGNEQFF
>15|TRBV5-5|NA|few|TRBJ2-7
TGTGCCAGCAGCTTGGAAGGGACGGTATCCTACGAGCAGTACTTC
CASSLEGTVSYEQYF
>13|TRBV4-3|NA|NA|TRBJ1-5
TGCGCCAGCAGCCAAGAAATAAATCAGCCCCAGCATTTT
CASSQEINQPQHF
>14|TRBV5-4|TRBD1|NA|TRBJ2-7
TGTGCCAGCAGCCTCGAGGGACAGCCCTACGAGCAGTACTTC
CASSLEGQPYEQYF
>14|TRBV5-8|NA|once|TRBJ1-1
TGTGCCAGCAGCTTGCCCAACTGGGGCACTGAAGCTTTCTTT
CASSLPNWGTEAFF
>15|TRBV4-2|NA|NA|TRBJ2-7
TGTGCCAGCAGCCAAGGTGTGACAAACTTCTACGAGCAGTACTTC
CASSQGVTNFYEQYF
>15|TRBV2|NA|few|TRBJ2-1
TGTGCCAGCAGTGAAGTAAGGGGCGGAGGGAATGAGCAGTTCTTC
CASSEVRGGGNEQFF
>15|TRBV27|NA|NA|TRBJ1-1
TGTGCCAGCAGTCCACCCTGGACCCTTGGCTTTGAAGCTTTCTTT
CASSPPWTLGFEAFF
>15|TRBV11-1|TRBD1|few|TRBJ2-7
TGTGCCAGCAGCTTCCGCGGGACAGGTTCGTCCGAGCAGTACTTC
CASSFRGTGSSEQYF
>17|TRBV4-1|TRBD2|NA|TRBJ2-3
TGCGCCAGCAGCCAAGATATAGCGGGGGGGCCGTTGGATACGCAGTATTTT
CASSQDIAGGPLDTQYF
>13|TRBV9|TRBD1|NA|TRBJ1-6
TGTGCCAGCAGTCAGGGGGCAGGTTCACCCCTCCACTTT
CASSQGAGSPLHF
>15|TRBV7-8|TRBD2|NA|TRBJ2-1
TGTGCCAGCAGCTTACGGACTAGCGGGGGCCATGAGCAGTTCTTC
CASSLRTSGGHEQFF
>13|TRBV4-1|NA|many|TRBJ1-1
TGCGCCAGCAGCCAAGTATCGGGGACTGAAGCTTTCTTT
CASSQVSGTEAFF
>16|TRBV28|TRBD2|NA|TRBJ2-7
TGTGCCAGCAGTCTTACTAGCGGGGGGACCCTCTACGAGCAGTACTTC
CASSLTSGGTLYEQYF
>15|TRBV2|NA|NA|TRBJ2-1
TGTGCCAGCAGTTCTCCCGGGACACTGGGTAATGAGCAGTTCTTC
CASSSPGTLGNEQFF
>15|TRBV7-9|TRBD1|few|TRBJ1-2
TGTGCCAGCAGCCCCCTGACAGGGGGCCACTATGGCTACACCTTC
CASSPLTGGHYGYTF
>15|TRBV14|NA|NA|TRBJ1-2
TGTGCCAGCAGCCAAGGTGACGGCAGCTTCTATGGCTACACCTTC
CASSQGDGSFYGYTF
>14|TRBV6-6|NA|NA|TRBJ1-5
TGTGCCAGCAGTTACGGGGGGAGCAATCAGCCCCAGCATTTT
CASSYGGSNQPQHF
>17|TRBV30|TRBD2|NA|TRBJ2-3
TGTGCCTGGAGACGACTAGCGGGGGGGCAGGGCACAGATACGCAGTATTTT
CAWRRLAGGQGTDTQYF
>14|TRBV15|TRBD1|NA|TRBJ2-7
TGTGCCACCAGCAGGTCGCAGGGGGCCTACGAGCAGTACTTC
CATSRSQGAYEQYF
>15|TRBV4-1|NA|NA|TRBJ2-1
TGCGCCAGCAGCCAAGATCGTGGGGCGTACAATGAGCAGTTCTTC
CASSQDRGAYNEQFF
>13|TRBV10-3|NA|NA|TRBJ1-6
TGTGCCATCACGGACACTGGGAATTCACCCCTCCACTTT
CAITDTGNSPLHF
>14|TRBV4-1|TRBD1|few|TRBJ2-3
TGCGCCAGCAGCCTAGGGACAGGGACAGATACGCAGTATTTT
CASSLGTGTDTQYF
>12|TRBV5-5|NA|NA|TRBJ1-1
TGTGCCAGCAGCTTGGGGGCGGGAGTAGCTTTCTTT
CASSLGAGVAFF
>15|TRBV6-5|TRBD1|few|TRBJ1-1
TGTGCCAGCAGACGCCGTATGACAGGGGGCACTGAAGCTTTCTTT
CASRRRMTGGTEAFF
>11|TRBV5-1|NA|NA|TRBJ2-7
TGCGCCAGCAGCTTAACGGACGAGCAGTACTTC
CASSLTDEQYF
>12|TRBV11-2|NA|NA|TRBJ1-1
TGTGCCAGTACAGGGTGGGGAACTGAAGCTTTCTTT
CASTGWGTEAFF